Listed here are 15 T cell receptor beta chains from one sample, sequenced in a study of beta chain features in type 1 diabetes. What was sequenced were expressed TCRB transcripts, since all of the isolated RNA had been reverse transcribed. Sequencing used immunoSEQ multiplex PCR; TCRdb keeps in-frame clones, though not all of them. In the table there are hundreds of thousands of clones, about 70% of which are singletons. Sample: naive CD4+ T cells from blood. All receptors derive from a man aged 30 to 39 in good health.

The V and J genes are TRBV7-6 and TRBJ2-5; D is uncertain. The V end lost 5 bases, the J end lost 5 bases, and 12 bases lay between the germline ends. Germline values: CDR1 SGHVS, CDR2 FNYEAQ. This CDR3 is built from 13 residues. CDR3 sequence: CASSPSYGETQYF. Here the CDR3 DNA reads TGTGCCAGCAGCCCCTCGTACGGGGAGACCCAGTACTTC.

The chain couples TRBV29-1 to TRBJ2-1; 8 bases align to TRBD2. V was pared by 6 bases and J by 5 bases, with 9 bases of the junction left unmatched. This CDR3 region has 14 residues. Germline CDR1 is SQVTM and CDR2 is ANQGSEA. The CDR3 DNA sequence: TGCAGCGTGGCAACCGGGACTAGTAACAATGAGCAGTTCTTC. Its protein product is CSVATGTSNNEQFF.

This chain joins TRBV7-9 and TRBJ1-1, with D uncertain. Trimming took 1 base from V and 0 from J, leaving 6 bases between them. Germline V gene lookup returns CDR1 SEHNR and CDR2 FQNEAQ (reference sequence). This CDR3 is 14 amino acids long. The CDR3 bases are TGTGCCAGCAGCTTAGTAGCAATGAACACTGAAGCTTTCTTT. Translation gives CASSLVAMNTEAFF. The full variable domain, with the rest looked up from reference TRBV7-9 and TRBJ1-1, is DTGVSQNPRHKITKRGQNVTFRCDPISEHNRLYWYRQTLGQGPEFLTYFQNEAQLEKSRLLSDRFSAERPKGSFSTLEIQRTEQGDSAMYLCASSLVAMNTEAFFGQGTRLTVV.

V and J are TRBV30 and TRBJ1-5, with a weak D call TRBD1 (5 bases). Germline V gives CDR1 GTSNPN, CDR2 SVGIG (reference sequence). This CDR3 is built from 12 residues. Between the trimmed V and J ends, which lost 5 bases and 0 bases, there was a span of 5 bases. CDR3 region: CAWGHSNQPQHF. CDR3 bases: TGTGCCTGGGGACATAGCAATCAGCCCCAGCATTTT.

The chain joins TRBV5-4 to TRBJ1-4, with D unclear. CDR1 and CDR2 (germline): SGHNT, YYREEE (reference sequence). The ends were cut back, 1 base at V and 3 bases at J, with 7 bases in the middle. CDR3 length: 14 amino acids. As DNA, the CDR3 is TGTGCCAGCAGCTTGAAACAGTCTAATGAAAAACTGTTTTTT. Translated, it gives CASSLKQSNEKLFF.

CDR3 in amino acids: CASSLAWVGLHNEQFF. CDR3 DNA sequence: TGTGCCAGCAGCTTAGCGTGGGTAGGTCTCCACAATGAGCAGTTCTTC. The chain couples TRBV7-9 to TRBJ2-1, with unresolved D. This CDR3 region has 16 residues. CDR1 is SEHNR and CDR2 is FQNEAQ in the germline V gene (reference sequence). V lost 0 bases and J lost 5, with 14 bases in between. Full variable domain (remainder filled in from reference TRBV7-9 and TRBJ2-1): DTGVSQNPRHKITKRGQNVTFRCDPISEHNRLYWYRQTLGQGPEFLTYFQNEAQLEKSRLLSDRFSAERPKGSFSTLEIQRTEQGDSAMYLCASSLAWVGLHNEQFFGPGTRLTVL.

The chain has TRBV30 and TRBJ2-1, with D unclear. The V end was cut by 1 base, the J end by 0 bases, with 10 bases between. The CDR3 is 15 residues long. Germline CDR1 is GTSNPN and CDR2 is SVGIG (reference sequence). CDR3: CAWSDGMPSYNEQFF. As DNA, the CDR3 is TGTGCCTGGAGTGACGGAATGCCCTCCTACAATGAGCAGTTCTTC.

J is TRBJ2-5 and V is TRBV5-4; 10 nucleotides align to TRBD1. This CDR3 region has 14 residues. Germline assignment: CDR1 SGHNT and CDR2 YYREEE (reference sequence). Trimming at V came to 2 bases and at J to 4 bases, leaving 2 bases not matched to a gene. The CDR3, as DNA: TGTGCCAGCAGCTTAGGACAGGGGGTAGAGACCCAGTACTTC. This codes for CASSLGQGVETQYF.

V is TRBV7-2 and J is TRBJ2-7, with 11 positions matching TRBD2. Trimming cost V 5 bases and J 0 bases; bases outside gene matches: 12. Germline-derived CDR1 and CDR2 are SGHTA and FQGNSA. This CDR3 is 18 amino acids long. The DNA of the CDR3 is TGTGCCAGCAGCCCCAGGGGGACAGGGACTAGCGGCTCCTACGAGCAGTACTTC. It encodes CASSPRGTGTSGSYEQYF. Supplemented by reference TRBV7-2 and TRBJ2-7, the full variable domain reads GAGVSQSPSNKVTEKGKDVELRCDPISGHTALYWYRQSLGQGLEFLIYFQGNSAPDKSGLPSDRFSAERTGGSVSTLTIQRTQQEDSAVYLCASSPRGTGTSGSYEQYFGPGTRLTVT.

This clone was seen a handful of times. CDR3 protein: CASSTSGGDNHEQYF. CDR3 nucleotide sequence: TGTGCCAGCAGTACCTCAGGGGGCGATAACCACGAGCAGTACTTC. This sequence joins TRBV7-9 and TRBJ2-7, with 8 bases matching TRBD1. Per the germline V gene, CDR1 is SEHNR and CDR2 is FQNEAQ (reference sequence). The CDR3 loop spans 15 amino acids. J gave up 5 bases and V 6 bases, and 12 bases lay outside the gene matches.

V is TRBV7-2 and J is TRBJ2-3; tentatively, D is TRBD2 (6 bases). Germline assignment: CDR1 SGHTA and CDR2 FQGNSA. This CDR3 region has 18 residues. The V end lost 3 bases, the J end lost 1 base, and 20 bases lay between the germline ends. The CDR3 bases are TGTGCCAGCAGCTTGATTCTCCAACGGGAGTGGGGCACAGATACGCAGTATTTT. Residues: CASSLILQREWGTDTQYF. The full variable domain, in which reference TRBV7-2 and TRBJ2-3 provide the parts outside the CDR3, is GAGVSQSPSNKVTEKGKDVELRCDPISGHTALYWYRQSLGQGLEFLIYFQGNSAPDKSGLPSDRFSAERTGGSVSTLTIQRTQQEDSAVYLCASSLILQREWGTDTQYFGPGTRLTVL.

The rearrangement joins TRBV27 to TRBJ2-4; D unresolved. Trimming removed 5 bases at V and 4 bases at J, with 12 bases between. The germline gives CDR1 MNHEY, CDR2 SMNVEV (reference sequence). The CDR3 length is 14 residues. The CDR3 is CASSAYSKKNIQYF. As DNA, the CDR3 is TGTGCCAGCAGTGCCTACTCAAAGAAAAACATTCAGTACTTC.

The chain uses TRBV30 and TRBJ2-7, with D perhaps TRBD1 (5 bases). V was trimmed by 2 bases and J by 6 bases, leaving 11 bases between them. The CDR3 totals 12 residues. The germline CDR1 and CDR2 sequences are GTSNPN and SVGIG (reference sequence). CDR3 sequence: CAWSPQGSEQYF. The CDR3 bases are TGTGCCTGGAGTCCCCAGGGATCCGAGCAGTACTTC.

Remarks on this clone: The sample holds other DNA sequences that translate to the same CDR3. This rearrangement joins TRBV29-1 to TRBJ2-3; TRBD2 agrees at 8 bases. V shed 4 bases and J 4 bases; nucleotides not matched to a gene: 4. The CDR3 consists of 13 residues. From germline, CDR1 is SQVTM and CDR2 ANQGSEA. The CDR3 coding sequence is TGCAGCGTTGCCGGGAGGGCCGCAGATACGCAGTATTTT. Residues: CSVAGRAADTQYF.

The CDR3 DNA reads as TGTGCCAGCAGTCGGACACAAGATACGCAGTATTTT. Its protein product is CASSRTQDTQYF. This chain uses TRBV6-5 with TRBJ2-3; D may be TRBD1 (5 bases). The CDR3 contains 12 residues. V lost 5 bases and J lost 5, with 8 bases in between. CDR1 MNHEY and CDR2 SVGAGI come from the germline V gene.